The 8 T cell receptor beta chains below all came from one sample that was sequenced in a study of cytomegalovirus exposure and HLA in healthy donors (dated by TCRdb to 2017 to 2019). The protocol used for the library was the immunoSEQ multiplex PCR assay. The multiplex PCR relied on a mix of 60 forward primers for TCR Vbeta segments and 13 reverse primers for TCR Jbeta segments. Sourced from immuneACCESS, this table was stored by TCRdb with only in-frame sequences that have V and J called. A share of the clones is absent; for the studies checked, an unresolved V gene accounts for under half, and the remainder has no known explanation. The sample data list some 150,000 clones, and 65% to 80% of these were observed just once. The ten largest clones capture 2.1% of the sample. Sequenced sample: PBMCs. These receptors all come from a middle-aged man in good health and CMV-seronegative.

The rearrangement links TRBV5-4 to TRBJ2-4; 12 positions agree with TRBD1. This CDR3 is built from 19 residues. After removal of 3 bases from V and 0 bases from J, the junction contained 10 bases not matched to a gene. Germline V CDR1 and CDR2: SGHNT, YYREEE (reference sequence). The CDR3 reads CASSSPGQGALSAKNIQYF. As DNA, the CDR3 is TGTGCCAGCAGCTCCCCGGGACAGGGGGCGTTGTCAGCCAAAAACATTCAGTACTTC.

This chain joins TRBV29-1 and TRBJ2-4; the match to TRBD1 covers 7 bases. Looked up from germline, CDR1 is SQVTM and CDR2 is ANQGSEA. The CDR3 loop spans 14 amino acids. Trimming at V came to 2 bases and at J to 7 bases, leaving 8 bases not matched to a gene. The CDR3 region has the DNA TGCAGCGTTGAACGCACAGGGGCAGGGAACATTCAGTACTTC. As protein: CSVERTGAGNIQYF.

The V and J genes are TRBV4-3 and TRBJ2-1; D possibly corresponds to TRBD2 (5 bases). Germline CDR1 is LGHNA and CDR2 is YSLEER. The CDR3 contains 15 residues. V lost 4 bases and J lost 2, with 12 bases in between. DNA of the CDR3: TGCGCCAGCAGCCGAGCGGAAAGGCCCTACAATGAGCAGTTCTTC. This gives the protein CASSRAERPYNEQFF.

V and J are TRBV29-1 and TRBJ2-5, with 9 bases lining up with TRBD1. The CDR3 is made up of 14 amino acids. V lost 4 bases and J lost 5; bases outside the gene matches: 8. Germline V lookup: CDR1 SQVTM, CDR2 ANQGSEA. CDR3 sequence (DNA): TGCAGCGTTGGGAAACAGGGGGCGAGGGAGACCCAGTACTTC. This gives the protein CSVGKQGARETQYF.

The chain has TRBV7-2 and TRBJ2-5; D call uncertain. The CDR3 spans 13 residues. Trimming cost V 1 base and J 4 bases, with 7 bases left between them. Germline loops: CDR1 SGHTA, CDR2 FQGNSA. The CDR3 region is CASSLDGSETQYF. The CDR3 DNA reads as TGTGCCAGCAGCTTAGACGGTTCAGAGACCCAGTACTTC. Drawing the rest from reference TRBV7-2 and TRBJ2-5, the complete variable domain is GAGVSQSPSNKVTEKGKDVELRCDPISGHTALYWYRQSLGQGLEFLIYFQGNSAPDKSGLPSDRFSAERTGGSVSTLTIQRTQQEDSAVYLCASSLDGSETQYFGPGTRLLVL.

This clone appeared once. CDR3: CASSAFGTGHGELFF. As DNA, the CDR3 is TGTGCCAGCAGCGCTTTTGGGACAGGGCACGGGGAGCTGTTTTTT. This chain joins TRBV9 and TRBJ2-2, with TRBD1 matching 9 bases. There are 15 residues in the CDR3. Germline loops: CDR1 SGDLS, CDR2 YYNGEE. With V trimmed by 3 bases and J by 7 bases, 7 bases remained unmatched.

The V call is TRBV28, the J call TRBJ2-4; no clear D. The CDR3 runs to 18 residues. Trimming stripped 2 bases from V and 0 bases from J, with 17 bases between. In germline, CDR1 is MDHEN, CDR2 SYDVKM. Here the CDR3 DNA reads TGTGCCAGCAGTTTAACTTTCCGACGACTCCTAGCCAAAAACATTCAGTACTTC. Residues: CASSLTFRRLLAKNIQYF.

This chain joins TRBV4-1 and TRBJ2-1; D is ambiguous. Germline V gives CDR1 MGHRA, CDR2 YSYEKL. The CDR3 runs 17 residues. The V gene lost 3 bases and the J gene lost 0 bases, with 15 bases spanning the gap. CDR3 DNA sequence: TGCGCCAGCAGCCAGTCCGTTGGTGTGAGCTCCTACAATGAGCAGTTCTTC. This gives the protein CASSQSVGVSSYNEQFF.